The source of this T cell receptor (beta chain) is a study of blood T cell repertoires in COVID-19. Looking at the study overall: PBMCs, B-cell-depleted T cells, or T cells were the source of the cDNA or gDNA that made up the material.

Authors' analysis steps: Nucleated cell number was recorded as an estimate derived from reference gene primer amplification. The data were produced by immunoSEQ multiplex PCR, yet TCRdb's version contains in-frame clones alone and is incomplete. The DNA was the basis for D and trimming; V, J and clone size are from that table. Here the sample spans under 200,000 clones, roughly 80% being singletons. The germline V gene has CDR1 SGHTA and CDR2 FQGNSA. The J segment lost 4 bases and the V segment lost 4 bases, leaving 9 bases of the junction unmatched. This CDR3 region has 16 residues. The chain is built from TRBV7-2 and TRBJ1-5, with 8 bases aligning to TRBD1. The specimen was peripheral blood. The sequence derives from a human donor with acute or convalescent COVID-19. The donor label of this sample is uncertain. For the CDR3, the DNA is TGTGCCAGCAGCTCCGACATGGACAGGGCTAATCAGCCCCAGCATTTT. Its translation: CASSSDMDRANQPQHF. The whole variable domain, remainder taken from reference TRBV7-2 and TRBJ1-5, is GAGVSQSPSNKVTEKGKDVELRCDPISGHTALYWYRQSLGQGLEFLIYFQGNSAPDKSGLPSDRFSAERTGGSVSTLTIQRTQQEDSAVYLCASSSDMDRANQPQHFGDGTRLSIL.